This T cell receptor beta chain is drawn from a study of cytomegalovirus exposure and HLA in healthy donors (dated by TCRdb to about 2017). Looking at the study overall: According to a later analysis, one platform produced both the 100 to 150 validation repertoires and the 670 or so repertoires of the first cohort. High-throughput TCR immunosequencing, statistical association of individual TCRs with disease status, and machine learning were combined to predict cytomegalovirus infection status. Along with the roughly 670-subject first cohort, a separate validation cohort of 120 different subjects was used. The study was designed to test whether signatures of past pathogen exposure could be identified by cataloging public T cell receptors. Beyond this particular receptor, the publication reports: According to the authors, the approach could potentially be generalized to other disease states and immunological phenotypes. In vitro tests confirmed that a few of the cytomegalovirus-associated TCR beta chains recognize cytomegalovirus antigens. All 110 or so repertoires were used to score co-occurrence in the validation cohort in a later analysis, because that analysis had no HLA typing for the cohort. Of the cluster scores, about 94% were above 0 in a later analysis, which found that TCRs clustered in the first cohort also tended to co-occur in the 110 or so validation repertoires. The classifier was reported to diagnose cytomegalovirus status with high specificity and sensitivity in both the original and validation cohorts. The study gave a list of about 150 TCR beta chains associated with cytomegalovirus. Most TCR sequences were seen in very few donors, while some public TCRs were found in many individuals.

Separate from the roughly 700-subject first cohort, the validation cohort of about 110 subjects was the group to which the donors belonged. Receptor libraries were prepared by the immunoSEQ multiplex PCR assay. The authors' pipeline ran thus. To diagnose cytomegalovirus status from the catalog of TCR beta chain sequences, a statistical classification framework was built. What TCRdb holds here is the immuneACCESS table cut down to in-frame rearrangements. Part of the clones is not present; checked against another copy, under half of the missing clones reflect an unresolved V gene, and the others are unexplained. The V and J calls and clone size come from that table; D and trimming were worked out from the DNA. This sample has about 70,000 clones in its table, and around 95% of those were observed once. About 1.9% of the sample lies in the top ten. Points on this clone: Its specific antigen is unknown. No qualities accompany the bases; no much larger clone lies one base away.

As encoded in the germline V gene, CDR1 is SGHTS while CDR2 is YDEGEE. For this chain, trimming is 4 bases at the V end and 5 bases at the J end, and the number of junction bases without a gene match is 8. From the cysteine through the phenylalanine, the CDR3 covers 14 amino acids. Of all the DNA, just the CDR3 is kept, 42 bases in frame from base 1. The sequence links TRBV5-8 to TRBJ2-7; TRBD2 agrees with 8 junctional bases. The sequence was collected from a woman aged 18-29 years in good health and CMV-seropositive. Sequenced material: PBMCs. The nucleotide sequence is given as TGTGCCAGCAGCCCCCGGGAGGGTACCCACGAGCAGTACTTC. Translation gives CASSPREGTHEQYF.